These T cell receptor beta chains were read from a single sample in a study of T cell changes during pregnancy in multiple sclerosis. The protocol was immunoSEQ multiplex PCR, while the TCRdb copy is restricted to in-frame clones and leaves out a portion. This table has tens of thousands of clones, almost 95% appearing once. This sample comprised peripheral blood, obtained in the third trimester of pregnancy. The receptors shown here come from a female donor in good health, enrolled as a control in a pregnancy study. The CDR3 runs from the conserved cysteine through the conserved F or W. A D gene is named only where the DNA matches it firmly. Expanded clones get a size class; other rows say once, few or many, or leave the size out.

d_gene,len,abundance,j_gene,v_gene,CDR3nt,CDR3aa
NA,15,NA,TRBJ2-1,TRBV18,TGTGCCAGCTCACCGACAGCCAGCTCCTACAATGAGCAGTTCTTC,CASSPTASSYNEQFF
TRBD2,15,NA,TRBJ2-3,TRBV28,TGTGCCAGCATACATCCTAGCGGTAGCACAGATACGCAGTATTTT,CASIHPSGSTDTQYF
NA,14,NA,TRBJ1-2,TRBV7-6,TGTGCCAGCAGCCAGGGGCAGGGCAACTATGGCTACACCTTC,CASSQGQGNYGYTF
TRBD1,17,NA,TRBJ1-3,TRBV7-2,TGTGCCAGCAGCTTAGCAGGACAGGGTCCTGCAGGAAACACCATATATTTT,CASSLAGQGPAGNTIYF
TRBD1,15,NA,TRBJ1-6,TRBV6-5,TGTGCCAGCAGTTACGCGGGACAGGGGTATTCACCCCTCCACTTT,CASSYAGQGYSPLHF
NA,12,NA,TRBJ2-3,TRBV30,TGTGCCTGGAGTCCGGGGGCAGATACGCAGTATTTT,CAWSPGADTQYF
NA,13,NA,TRBJ1-4,TRBV4-1,TGCGCCAGCAGCCAAGTTGGGGGGGAAAAACTGTTTTTT,CASSQVGGEKLFF
NA,15,NA,TRBJ2-2,TRBV7-7,TGTGCTAGCAGCTTAAATCCACTGCACACCGGGGAGCTGTTTTTT,CASSLNPLHTGELFF
NA,12,NA,TRBJ2-1,TRBV19,TGTGCCAGTAGTATACAGTACAATGAGCAGTTCTTC,CASSIQYNEQFF
NA,14,NA,TRBJ1-5,TRBV7-2,TGTGCCAGCAGCTTACGGGTGAGCGATCAGCCCCAGCATTTT,CASSLRVSDQPQHF
NA,18,NA,TRBJ1-2,TRBV4-2,TGTGCCAGCAGCCAAGAAATGCCGAGTAGGACGGACTACTATGGCTACACCTTC,CASSQEMPSRTDYYGYTF
TRBD1,14,NA,TRBJ1-1,TRBV5-1,TGCGCCAGCAGCTATCGACAGGGGAACACTGAAGCTTTCTTT,CASSYRQGNTEAFF
TRBD2,17,NA,TRBJ2-1,TRBV7-9,TGTGCCAGCAGCTTATTCCAACTAGCGGGGGGGAGAAATGAGCAGTTCTTC,CASSLFQLAGGRNEQFF
TRBD1,15,NA,TRBJ2-1,TRBV5-4,TGTGCCAGCAGCCTAGGACAGGGGTCCTACAATGAGCAGTTCTTC,CASSLGQGSYNEQFF
TRBD1,15,once,TRBJ2-5,TRBV18,TGTGCCAGCTCACTACGACAGGGTGTCACAGAGACCCAGTACTTC,CASSLRQGVTETQYF
NA,18,NA,TRBJ2-6,TRBV5-1,TGCGCCAGCAGCCACCGAGACATCATCTCCTCTGGGGCCAACGTCCTGACTTTC,CASSHRDIISSGANVLTF
TRBD2,14,NA,TRBJ2-3,TRBV27,TGTGCCAGCAGTTCCCGGCGGGGGGGAGATACGCAGTATTTT,CASSSRRGGDTQYF
TRBD1,14,NA,TRBJ2-7,TRBV6-5,TGTGCCAGCAGTGCAGGGACAGGGAGCTACGAGCAGTACTTC,CASSAGTGSYEQYF
TRBD2,15,NA,TRBJ2-5,TRBV28,TGTGCCAGCAGTTCCGGGACTAGGTACCAAGAGACCCAGTACTTC,CASSSGTRYQETQYF
TRBD1,15,NA,TRBJ2-7,TRBV5-1,TGCGCCAGCAGTCCCGGGACAGGGGGAGGCTACGAGCAGTACTTC,CASSPGTGGGYEQYF
TRBD2,14,NA,TRBJ2-5,TRBV18,TGTGCCAGCTCACGGACTAGCCTACAAGAGACCCAGTACTTC,CASSRTSLQETQYF
NA,13,NA,TRBJ1-5,TRBV30,TGTGCCTGGAGTCTTCTTGGCAATCAGCCCCAGCATTTT,CAWSLLGNQPQHF
NA,15,NA,TRBJ2-5,TRBV18,TGTGCCAGCTCACCAGGGGCGCACTCCCAAGAGACCCAGTACTTC,CASSPGAHSQETQYF
TRBD2,16,NA,TRBJ2-5,TRBV7-9,TGTGCCAGCAGCCCCCGACTAGCGGGGGGAATTGAGACCCAGTACTTC,CASSPRLAGGIETQYF
TRBD1,14,NA,TRBJ2-3,TRBV7-9,TGTGCCAGCAGCGATAACAGGGGTGCGGATACGCAGTATTTT,CASSDNRGADTQYF
NA,13,NA,TRBJ1-1,TRBV28,TGTGCCAGCAACCCTGGAGGATTCGGTGAAGCTTTCTTT,CASNPGGFGEAFF
NA,13,NA,TRBJ2-1,TRBV4-1,TGCGCCAGCAGCGTAGGGACTTTCAATGAGCAGTTCTTC,CASSVGTFNEQFF
TRBD1,13,NA,TRBJ1-2,TRBV30,TGTGCCTCTAGCTGGGGACAGGGGAATGGCTACACCTTC,CASSWGQGNGYTF
NA,13,NA,TRBJ1-1,TRBV5-4,TGTGCCAGCAGCTTGGGGGGGGACACTGAAGCTTTCTTT,CASSLGGDTEAFF
TRBD2,14,NA,TRBJ2-1,TRBV11-3,TGTGCCAGCAGCCCCCGACTAGCGGGAGGTGAGCAGTTCTTC,CASSPRLAGGEQFF
NA,14,NA,TRBJ2-3,TRBV29-1,TGCAGCGTTTCAGGGAACATGATCACAGATACGCAGTATTTT,CSVSGNMITDTQYF
NA,17,NA,TRBJ2-2,TRBV27,TGTGCCAGCAGTCTTATACTCAGGGGCTCAGGCACCGGGGAGCTGTTTTTT,CASSLILRGSGTGELFF
TRBD2,17,NA,TRBJ2-5,TRBV19,TGTGCCAGTAGTCCGTCCCGACTAGCGGGGCTCCAAGAGACCCAGTACTTC,CASSPSRLAGLQETQYF
NA,15,NA,TRBJ2-1,TRBV7-9,TGTGCCAGTGAAAGCCACCGGGATATATACAATGAGCAGTTCTTC,CASESHRDIYNEQFF
NA,18,NA,TRBJ2-3,TRBV4-3,TGCGCCAGCAGCCAAACTCGGACCCTCAGGGGAAGGAGGGATACGCAGTATTTT,CASSQTRTLRGRRDTQYF
NA,16,NA,TRBJ2-1,TRBV4-2,TGTGCCAGCAGCCAAGTTCTGGCGGGAAGTACCAATGAGCAGTTCTTC,CASSQVLAGSTNEQFF
TRBD2,14,once,TRBJ2-1,TRBV11-3,TGTGCCAGCAGCTTAGGGGGACTAGCCAATGAGCAGTTCTTC,CASSLGGLANEQFF
NA,16,once,TRBJ2-1,TRBV5-6,TGTGCCAGCAGCTCCACGGGTACCGTCCCCTGGAATGAGCAGTTCTTC,CASSSTGTVPWNEQFF
TRBD1,15,NA,TRBJ1-4,TRBV30,TGTGCCTGGAGTGTGGGGACAGGGGGGCCTGAAAAACTGTTTTTT,CAWSVGTGGPEKLFF
TRBD2,15,NA,TRBJ2-1,TRBV19,TGTGCCAGTAGTATATCCCTAGCGGGAATGAATGAGCAGTTCTTC,CASSISLAGMNEQFF